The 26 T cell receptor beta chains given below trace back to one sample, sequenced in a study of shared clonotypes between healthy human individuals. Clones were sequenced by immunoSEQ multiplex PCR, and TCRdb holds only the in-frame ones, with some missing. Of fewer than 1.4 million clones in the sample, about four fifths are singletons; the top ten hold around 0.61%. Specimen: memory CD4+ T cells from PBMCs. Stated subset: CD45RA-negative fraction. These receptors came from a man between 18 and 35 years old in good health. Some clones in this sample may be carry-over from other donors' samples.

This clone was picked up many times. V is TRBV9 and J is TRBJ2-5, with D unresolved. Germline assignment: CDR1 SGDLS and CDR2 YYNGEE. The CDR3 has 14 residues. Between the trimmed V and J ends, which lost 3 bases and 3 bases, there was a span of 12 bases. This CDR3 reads CASSAGWEEETQYF. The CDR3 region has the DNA TGTGCCAGCAGCGCCGGATGGGAAGAAGAGACCCAGTACTTC.

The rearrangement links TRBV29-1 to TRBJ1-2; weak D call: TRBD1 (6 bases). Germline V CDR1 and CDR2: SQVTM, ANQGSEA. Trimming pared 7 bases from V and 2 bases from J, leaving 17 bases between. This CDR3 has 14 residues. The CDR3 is CSAEGRGQNYGYTF. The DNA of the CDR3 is TGCAGCGCCGAGGGTCGGGGGCAGAACTATGGCTACACCTTC.

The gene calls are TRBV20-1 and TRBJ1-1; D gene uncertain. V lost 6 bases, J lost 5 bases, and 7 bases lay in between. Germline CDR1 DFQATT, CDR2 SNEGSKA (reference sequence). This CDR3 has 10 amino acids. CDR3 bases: TGCAGTGCGGGCGGGACTGAAGCTTTCTTT. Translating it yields CSAGGTEAFF.

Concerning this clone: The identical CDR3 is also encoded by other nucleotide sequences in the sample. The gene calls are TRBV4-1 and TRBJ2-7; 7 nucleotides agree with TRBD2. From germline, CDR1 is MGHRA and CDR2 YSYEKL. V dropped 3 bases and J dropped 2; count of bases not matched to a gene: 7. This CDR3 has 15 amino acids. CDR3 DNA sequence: TGCGCCAGCAGCCAGGGGGGGGGAGCCCCCTACGAGCAGTACTTC. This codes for CASSQGGGAPYEQYF.

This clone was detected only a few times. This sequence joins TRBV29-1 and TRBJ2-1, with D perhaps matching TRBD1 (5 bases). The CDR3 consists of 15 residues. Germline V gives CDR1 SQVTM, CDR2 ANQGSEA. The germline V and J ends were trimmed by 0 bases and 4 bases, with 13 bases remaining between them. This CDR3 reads CSVEDRRQGYNEQFF. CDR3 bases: TGCAGCGTTGAAGATCGGCGGCAGGGTTACAATGAGCAGTTCTTC.

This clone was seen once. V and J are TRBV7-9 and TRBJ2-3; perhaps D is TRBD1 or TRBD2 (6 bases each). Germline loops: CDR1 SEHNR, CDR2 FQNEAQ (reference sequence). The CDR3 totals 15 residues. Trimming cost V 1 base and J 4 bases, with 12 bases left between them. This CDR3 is CASSLGGAEADTQYF. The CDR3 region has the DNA TGTGCCAGCAGCTTAGGGGGGGCAGAGGCAGATACGCAGTATTTT. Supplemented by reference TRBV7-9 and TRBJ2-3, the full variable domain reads DTGVSQNPRHKITKRGQNVTFRCDPISEHNRLYWYRQTLGQGPEFLTYFQNEAQLEKSRLLSDRFSAERPKGSFSTLEIQRTEQGDSAMYLCASSLGGAEADTQYFGPGTRLTVL.

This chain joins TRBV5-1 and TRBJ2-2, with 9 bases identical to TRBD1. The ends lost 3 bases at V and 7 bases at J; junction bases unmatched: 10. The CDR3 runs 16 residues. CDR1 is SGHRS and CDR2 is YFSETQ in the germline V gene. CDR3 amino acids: CASSSTGTGRLGELFF. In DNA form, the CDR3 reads TGCGCCAGCAGCTCCACCGGGACAGGGAGGCTCGGGGAGCTGTTTTTT.

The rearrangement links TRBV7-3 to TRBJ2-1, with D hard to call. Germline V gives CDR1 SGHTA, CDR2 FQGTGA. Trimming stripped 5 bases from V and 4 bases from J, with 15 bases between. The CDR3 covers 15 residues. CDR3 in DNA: TGTGCCAGCAGCCAAACATCAGATTCATACAATGAGCAGTTCTTC. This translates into CASSQTSDSYNEQFF. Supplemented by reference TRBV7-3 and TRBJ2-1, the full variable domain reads GAGVSQTPSNKVTEKGKYVELRCDPISGHTALYWYRQSLGQGPEFLIYFQGTGAADDSGLPNDRFFAVRPEGSVSTLKIQRTERGDSAVYLCASSQTSDSYNEQFFGPGTRLTVL.

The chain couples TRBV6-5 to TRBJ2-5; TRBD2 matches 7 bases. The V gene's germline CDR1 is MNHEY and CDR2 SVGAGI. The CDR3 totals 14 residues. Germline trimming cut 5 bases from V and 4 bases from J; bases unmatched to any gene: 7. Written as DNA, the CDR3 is TGTGCCAGCAGTACCGGGACGGGGGGAGAGACCCAGTACTTC. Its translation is CASSTGTGGETQYF.

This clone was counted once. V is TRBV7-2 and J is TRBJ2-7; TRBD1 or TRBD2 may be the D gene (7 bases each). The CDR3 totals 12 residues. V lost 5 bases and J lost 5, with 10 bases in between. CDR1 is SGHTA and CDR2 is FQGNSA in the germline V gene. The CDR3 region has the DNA TGTGCCAGCAGCCCAGGGGGGGACGAGCAGTACTTC. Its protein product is CASSPGGDEQYF.

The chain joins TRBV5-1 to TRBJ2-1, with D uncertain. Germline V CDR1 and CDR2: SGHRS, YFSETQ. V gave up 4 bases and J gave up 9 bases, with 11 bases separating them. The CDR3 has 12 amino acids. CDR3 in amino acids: CASSLLEGEQFF. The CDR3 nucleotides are TGCGCCAGCAGCCTCTTAGAAGGTGAGCAGTTCTTC.

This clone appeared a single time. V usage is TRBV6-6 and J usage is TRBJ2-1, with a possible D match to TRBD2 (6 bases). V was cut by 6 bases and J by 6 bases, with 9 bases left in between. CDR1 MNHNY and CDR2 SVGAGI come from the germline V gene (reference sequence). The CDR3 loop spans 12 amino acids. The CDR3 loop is CASRMGGNEQFF. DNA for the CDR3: TGTGCCAGCAGAATGGGGGGCAATGAGCAGTTCTTC.

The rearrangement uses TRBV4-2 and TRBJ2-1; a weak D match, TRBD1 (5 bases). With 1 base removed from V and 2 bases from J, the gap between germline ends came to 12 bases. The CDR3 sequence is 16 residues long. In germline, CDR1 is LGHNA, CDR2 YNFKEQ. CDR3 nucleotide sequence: TGTGCCAGCAGCCAAGTTGGGGCGGAAGCCTACAATGAGCAGTTCTTC. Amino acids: CASSQVGAEAYNEQFF.

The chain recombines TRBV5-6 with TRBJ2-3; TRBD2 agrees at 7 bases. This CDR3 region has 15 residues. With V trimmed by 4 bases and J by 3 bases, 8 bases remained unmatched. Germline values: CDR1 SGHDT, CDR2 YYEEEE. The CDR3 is CASSQNILATDTQYF. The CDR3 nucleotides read TGTGCCAGCAGCCAAAACATACTAGCGACAGATACGCAGTATTTT. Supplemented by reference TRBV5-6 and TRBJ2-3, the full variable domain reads DAGVTQSPTHLIKTRGQQVTLRCSPKSGHDTVSWYQQALGQGPQFIFQYYEEEERQRGNFPDRFSGHQFPNYSSELNVNALLLGDSALYLCASSQNILATDTQYFGPGTRLTVL.

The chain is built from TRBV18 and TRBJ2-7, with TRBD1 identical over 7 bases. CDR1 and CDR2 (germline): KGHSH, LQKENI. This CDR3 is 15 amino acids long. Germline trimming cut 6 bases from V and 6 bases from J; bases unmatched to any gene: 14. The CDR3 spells CASSPDGTGAVEQYF. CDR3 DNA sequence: TGTGCCAGCTCGCCCGACGGAACAGGGGCCGTCGAGCAGTACTTC.

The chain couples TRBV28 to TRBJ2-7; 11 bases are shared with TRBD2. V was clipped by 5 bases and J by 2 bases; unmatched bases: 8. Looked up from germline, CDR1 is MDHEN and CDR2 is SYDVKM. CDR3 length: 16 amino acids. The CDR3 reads CASSPHTSGRTYEQYF. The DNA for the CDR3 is TGTGCCAGCAGTCCGCATACTAGCGGGAGAACCTACGAGCAGTACTTC.

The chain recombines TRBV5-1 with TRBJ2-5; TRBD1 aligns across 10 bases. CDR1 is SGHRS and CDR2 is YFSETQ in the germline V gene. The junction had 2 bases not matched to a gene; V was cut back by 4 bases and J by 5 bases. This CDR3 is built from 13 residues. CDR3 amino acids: CASSAGQGETQYF. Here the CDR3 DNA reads TGCGCCAGCAGCGCGGGACAGGGGGAGACCCAGTACTTC.

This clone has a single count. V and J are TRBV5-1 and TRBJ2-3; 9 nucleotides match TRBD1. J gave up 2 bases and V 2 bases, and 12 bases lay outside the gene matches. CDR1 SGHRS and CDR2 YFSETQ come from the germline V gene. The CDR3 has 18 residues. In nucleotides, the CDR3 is TGCGCCAGCAGCTTAGGGACAGGGATGGCGGCGTCCACAGATACGCAGTATTTT. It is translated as CASSLGTGMAASTDTQYF.

CDR3 nucleotides: TGTGCCAGCAGTCCCCGGGGCGGGAGTTTCTACGAGCAGTACTTC. This sequence encodes CASSPRGGSFYEQYF. The rearrangement joins TRBV28 to TRBJ2-7, with TRBD2 matching over 7 bases. The CDR3 contains 15 residues. J gave up 3 bases and V 5 bases, and 10 bases lay outside the gene matches. CDR1 is MDHEN and CDR2 is SYDVKM in the germline V gene.

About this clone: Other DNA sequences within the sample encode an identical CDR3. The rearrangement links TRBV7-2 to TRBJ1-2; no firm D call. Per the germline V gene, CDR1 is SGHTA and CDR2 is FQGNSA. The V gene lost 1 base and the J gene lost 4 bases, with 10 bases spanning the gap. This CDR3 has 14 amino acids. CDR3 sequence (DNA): TGTGCCAGCAGCTTAGGGGTGGGCCTCTATGGCTACACCTTC. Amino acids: CASSLGVGLYGYTF.

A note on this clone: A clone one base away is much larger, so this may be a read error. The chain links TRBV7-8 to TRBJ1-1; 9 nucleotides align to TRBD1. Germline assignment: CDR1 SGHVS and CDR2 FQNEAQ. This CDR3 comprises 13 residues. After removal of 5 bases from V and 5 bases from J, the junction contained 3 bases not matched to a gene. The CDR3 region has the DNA TGTGCCAGCAGCCGGGACAGGGAAACTGAAGCTTTCTTT. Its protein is CASSRDRETEAFF. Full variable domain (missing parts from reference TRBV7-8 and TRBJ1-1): GAGVSQSPRYKVAKRGQDVALRCDPISGHVSLFWYQQALGQGPEFLTYFQNEAQLDKSGLPSDRFFAERPEGSVSTLKIQRTQQEDSAVYLCASSRDRETEAFFGQGTRLTVV.

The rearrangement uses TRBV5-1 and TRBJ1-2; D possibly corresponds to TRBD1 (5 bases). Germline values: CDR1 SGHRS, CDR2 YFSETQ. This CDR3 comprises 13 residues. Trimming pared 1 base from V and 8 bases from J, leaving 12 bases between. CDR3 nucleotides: TGCGCCAGCAGCTTGACACAGGACATGGGCTACACCTTC. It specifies CASSLTQDMGYTF.

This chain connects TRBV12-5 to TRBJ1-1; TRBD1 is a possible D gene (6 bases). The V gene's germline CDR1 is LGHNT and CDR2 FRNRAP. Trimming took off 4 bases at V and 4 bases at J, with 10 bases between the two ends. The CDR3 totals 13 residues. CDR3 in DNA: TGTGCTAGTGGTTCCAGGGGTGGCACTGAAGCTTTCTTT. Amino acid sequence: CASGSRGGTEAFF.

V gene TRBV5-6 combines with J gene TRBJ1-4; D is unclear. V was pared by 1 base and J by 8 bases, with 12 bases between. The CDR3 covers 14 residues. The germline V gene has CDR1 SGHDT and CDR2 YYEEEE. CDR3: CASSLRAVGEKLFF. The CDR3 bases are TGTGCCAGCAGCTTGAGGGCAGTGGGCGAAAAACTGTTTTTT.

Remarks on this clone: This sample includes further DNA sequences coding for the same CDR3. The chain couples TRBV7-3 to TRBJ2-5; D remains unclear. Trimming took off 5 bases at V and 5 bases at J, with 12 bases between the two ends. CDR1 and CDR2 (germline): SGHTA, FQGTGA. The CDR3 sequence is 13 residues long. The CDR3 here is CASSPRYGETQYF. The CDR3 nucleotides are TGTGCCAGCAGCCCGAGGTATGGGGAGACCCAGTACTTC.

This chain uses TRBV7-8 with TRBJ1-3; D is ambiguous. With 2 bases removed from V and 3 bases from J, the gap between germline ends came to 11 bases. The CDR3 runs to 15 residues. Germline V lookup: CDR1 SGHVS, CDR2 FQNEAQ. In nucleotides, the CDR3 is TGTGCCAGCAGCTTAACCGGCCCTGGTGGAAACACCATATATTTT. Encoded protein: CASSLTGPGGNTIYF. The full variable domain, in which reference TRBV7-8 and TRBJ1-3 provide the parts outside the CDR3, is GAGVSQSPRYKVAKRGQDVALRCDPISGHVSLFWYQQALGQGPEFLTYFQNEAQLDKSGLPSDRFFAERPEGSVSTLKIQRTQQEDSAVYLCASSLTGPGGNTIYFGEGSWLTVV.